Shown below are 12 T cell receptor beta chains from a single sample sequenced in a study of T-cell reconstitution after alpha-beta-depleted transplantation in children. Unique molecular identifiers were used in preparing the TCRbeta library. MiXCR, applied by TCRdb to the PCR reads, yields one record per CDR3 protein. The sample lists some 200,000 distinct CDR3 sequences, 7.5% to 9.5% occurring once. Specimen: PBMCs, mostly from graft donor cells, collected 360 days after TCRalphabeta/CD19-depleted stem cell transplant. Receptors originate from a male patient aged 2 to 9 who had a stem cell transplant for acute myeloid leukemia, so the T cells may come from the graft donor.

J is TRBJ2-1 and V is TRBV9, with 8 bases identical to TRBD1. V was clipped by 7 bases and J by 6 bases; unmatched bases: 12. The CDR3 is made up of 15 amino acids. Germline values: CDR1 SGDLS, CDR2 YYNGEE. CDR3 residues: CASSVGQGAANEQFF. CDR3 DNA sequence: TGTGCCAGCTCGGTAGGACAGGGAGCAGCCAATGAGCAGTTCTTC.

The CDR3, as DNA: TGTGCCAGCAGCCTCACCGGACAGGGATTGACCGTCGAGACCCAGTACTTC. Residues: CASSLTGQGLTVETQYF. The chain has TRBV4-2 and TRBJ2-5; 8 positions agree with TRBD1. V lost 4 bases, J lost 5 bases, and 15 bases stayed unmatched. CDR1 is LGHNA, CDR2 YNFKEQ, per germline. The CDR3 totals 17 residues.

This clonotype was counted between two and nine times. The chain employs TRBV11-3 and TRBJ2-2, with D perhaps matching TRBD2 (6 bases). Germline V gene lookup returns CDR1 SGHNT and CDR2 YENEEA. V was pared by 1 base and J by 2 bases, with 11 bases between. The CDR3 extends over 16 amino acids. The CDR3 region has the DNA TGTGCCAGCAGCTTAGGCCCGGGACTCAACACCGGGGAGCTGTTTTTT. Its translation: CASSLGPGLNTGELFF.

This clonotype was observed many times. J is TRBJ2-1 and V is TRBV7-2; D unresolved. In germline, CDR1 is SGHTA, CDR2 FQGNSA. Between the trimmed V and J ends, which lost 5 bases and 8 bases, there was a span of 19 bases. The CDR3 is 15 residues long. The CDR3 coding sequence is TGTGCCAGCAGCCCCCAGCTAGGGTCAGGACATGAGCAGTTCTTC. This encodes CASSPQLGSGHEQFF.

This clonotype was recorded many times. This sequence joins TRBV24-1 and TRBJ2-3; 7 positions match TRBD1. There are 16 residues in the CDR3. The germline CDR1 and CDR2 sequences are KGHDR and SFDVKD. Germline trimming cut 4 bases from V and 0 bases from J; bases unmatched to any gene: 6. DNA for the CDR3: TGTGCCACCAGTGACCCTCGGGACAGCAGCACAGATACGCAGTATTTT. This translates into CATSDPRDSSTDTQYF.

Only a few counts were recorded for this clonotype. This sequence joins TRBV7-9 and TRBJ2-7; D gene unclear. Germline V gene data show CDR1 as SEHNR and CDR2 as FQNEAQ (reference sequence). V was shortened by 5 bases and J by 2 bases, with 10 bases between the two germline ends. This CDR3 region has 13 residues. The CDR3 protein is CASSVSSAYEQYV. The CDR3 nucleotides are TGTGCCAGCAGCGTTAGCAGTGCCTACGAGCAGTACGTC.

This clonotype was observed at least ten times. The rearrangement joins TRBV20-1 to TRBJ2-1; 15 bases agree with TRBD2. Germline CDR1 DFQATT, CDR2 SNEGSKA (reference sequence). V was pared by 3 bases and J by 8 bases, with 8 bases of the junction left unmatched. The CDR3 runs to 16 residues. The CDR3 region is CSARGLAGGGADEQFF. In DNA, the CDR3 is TGCAGTGCTAGGGGACTAGCGGGAGGAGGGGCCGATGAGCAGTTCTTC.

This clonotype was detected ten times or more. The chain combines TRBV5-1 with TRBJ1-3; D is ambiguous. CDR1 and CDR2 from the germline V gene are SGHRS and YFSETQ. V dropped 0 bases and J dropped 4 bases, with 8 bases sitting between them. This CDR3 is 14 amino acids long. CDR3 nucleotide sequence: TGCGCCAGCAGCTTGGCTGGGGTGGGAAACACCATATATTTT. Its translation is CASSLAGVGNTIYF.

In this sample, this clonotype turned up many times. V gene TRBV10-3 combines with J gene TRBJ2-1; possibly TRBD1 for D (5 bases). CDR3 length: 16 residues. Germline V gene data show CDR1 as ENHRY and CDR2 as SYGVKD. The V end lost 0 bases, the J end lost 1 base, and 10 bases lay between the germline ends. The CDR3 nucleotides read TGTGCCATCAGTGAGTCTTTGACAGCTTCCTACAATGAGCAGTTCTTC. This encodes CAISESLTASYNEQFF.

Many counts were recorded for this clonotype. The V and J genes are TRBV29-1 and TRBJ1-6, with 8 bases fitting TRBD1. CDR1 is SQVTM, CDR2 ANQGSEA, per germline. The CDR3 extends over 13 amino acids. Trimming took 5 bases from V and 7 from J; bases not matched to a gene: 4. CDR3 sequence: CSVRGTGNSPLHF. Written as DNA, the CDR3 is TGCAGCGTTCGCGGGACAGGAAATTCACCCCTCCACTTT.

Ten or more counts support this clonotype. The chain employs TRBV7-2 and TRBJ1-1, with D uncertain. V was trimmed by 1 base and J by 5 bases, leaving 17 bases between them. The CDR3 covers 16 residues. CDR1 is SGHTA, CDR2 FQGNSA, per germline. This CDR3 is CASSLGNSHAGTEAFF. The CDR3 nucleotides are TGTGCCAGCAGCTTAGGAAACAGCCATGCGGGTACTGAAGCTTTCTTT.

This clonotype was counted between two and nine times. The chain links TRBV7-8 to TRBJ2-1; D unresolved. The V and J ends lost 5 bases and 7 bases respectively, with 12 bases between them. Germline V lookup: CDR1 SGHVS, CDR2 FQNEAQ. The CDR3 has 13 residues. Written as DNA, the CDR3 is TGTGCCAGCAGCCCCGGATCGAGTAATGAGCAGTTCTTC. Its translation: CASSPGSSNEQFF.